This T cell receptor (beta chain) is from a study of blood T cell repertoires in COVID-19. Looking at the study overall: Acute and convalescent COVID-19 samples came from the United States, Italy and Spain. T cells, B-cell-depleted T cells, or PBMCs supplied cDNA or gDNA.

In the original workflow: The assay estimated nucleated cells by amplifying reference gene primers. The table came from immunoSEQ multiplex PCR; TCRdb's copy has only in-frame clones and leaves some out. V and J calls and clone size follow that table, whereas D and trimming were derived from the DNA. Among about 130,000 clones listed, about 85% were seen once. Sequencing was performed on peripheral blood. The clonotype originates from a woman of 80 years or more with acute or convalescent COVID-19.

In DNA form, the CDR3 reads TGTGCCAGCTCACCCCGGGACAGCTATGGCTACACCTTC. Translating it yields CASSPRDSYGYTF. V usage is TRBV18 and J usage is TRBJ1-2; TRBD1 matches 7 bases. The J segment lost 4 bases and the V segment lost 3 bases, leaving 2 bases of the junction unmatched. The germline CDR1 and CDR2 sequences are KGHSH and LQKENI. This CDR3 is built from 13 residues. Drawing the rest from reference TRBV18 and TRBJ1-2, the complete variable domain is NAGVMQNPRHLVRRRGQEARLRCSPMKGHSHVYWYRQLPEEGLKFMVYLQKENIIDESGMPKERFSAEFPKEGPSILRIQQVVRGDSAAYFCASSPRDSYGYTFGSGTRLTVV.